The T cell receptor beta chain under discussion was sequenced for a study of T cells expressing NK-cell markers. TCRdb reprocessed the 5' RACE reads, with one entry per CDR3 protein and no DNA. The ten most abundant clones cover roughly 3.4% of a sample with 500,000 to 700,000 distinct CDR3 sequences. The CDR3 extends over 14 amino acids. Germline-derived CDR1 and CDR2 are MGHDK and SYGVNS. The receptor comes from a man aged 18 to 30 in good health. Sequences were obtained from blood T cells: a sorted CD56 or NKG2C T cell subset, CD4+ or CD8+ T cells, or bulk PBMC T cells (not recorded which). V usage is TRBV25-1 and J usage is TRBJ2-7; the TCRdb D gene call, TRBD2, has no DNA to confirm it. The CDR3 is CASGRTSGSYEQYF.